The sample holds a few counts of the clone carrying this TCR beta chain. Participants, about 18 to 100 years old, spanned fewer than 30 US areas. Two negative PCRs, clearance, or symptom resolution were required of recovered Cohort 3 donors. Repertoires were generated with immunoSEQ multiplex PCR, while TCRdb's copy carries only in-frame clones and drops some. This table has just over 300,000 clones, 87% appearing once. The record originates from a study of blood T cell repertoires in COVID-19. Study summary: The study drew acute and convalescent COVID-19 samples from the United States, Italy and Spain. T cells, B-cell-depleted T cells, or PBMCs provided the cDNA or gDNA that served as material.

This CDR3 has 15 residues. The V and J ends lost 2 bases and 1 base, in that order; junction bases with no gene match: 3. Germline CDR1 is SGHTA and CDR2 is FQGTGA. The sequencing sample was made of PBMCs or T cells enriched from blood (not recorded which). This rearrangement joins TRBV7-3 to TRBJ1-1; TRBD1 matches at 8 bases. The source is a woman aged 18-35 years who had recovered from COVID-19. CDR3 coding DNA: TGTGCCAGCAGCTTACAGGGGGCTAAGAACACTGAAGCTTTCTTT. This sequence encodes CASSLQGAKNTEAFF. Supplemented by reference TRBV7-3 and TRBJ1-1, the full variable domain reads GAGVSQTPSNKVTEKGKYVELRCDPISGHTALYWYRQSLGQGPEFLIYFQGTGAADDSGLPNDRFFAVRPEGSVSTLKIQRTERGDSAVYLCASSLQGAKNTEAFFGQGTRLTVV.